Listed below are T cell receptor beta chains from one sample, sequenced in a study of blood T cell repertoires in COVID-19. Only in-frame clones appear in the TCRdb table, and some are missing; sequencing was by immunoSEQ multiplex PCR. The sample includes fewer than 150,000 clones, roughly four fifths seen only once; the top ten take approximately 9.5%. The sequenced sample was peripheral blood. The receptors come from an elderly woman in a cohort sampled during active or convalescent COVID-19. The conserved cysteine and the conserved F or W are not part of the CDR3 here.

TRBV4-2	TRBJ2-3	ASSQGTANTDTQY
TRBV6-5	TRBJ2-7	ASSYRTGASYEQY
TRBV30	TRBJ2-7	AWRTGAHEQY
TRBV6-1	TRBJ2-3	ASSEVERDTQY
TRBV29-1	TRBJ2-6	SVVAGANVLT
TRBV30	TRBJ2-7	AWGTTRSYEQY
TRBV7-3	TRBJ2-1	ASSFRGLAGGRTYNEQF
TRBV7-9	TRBJ1-6	ASSSKSTGTRNSPLH
TRBV7-2	TRBJ2-6	ASSLRYRGSGANVLT
TRBV12-3/TRBV12-4	TRBJ1-6	ASMGTGLSPLH
TRBV5-1	TRBJ1-1	ASSLTGANTEAF
TRBV28	TRBJ1-4	ASKAGQGNEKLF
TRBV6-2/TRBV6-3	TRBJ2-3	ASSYLLWAGGADTQY
TRBV19	TRBJ1-6	ASSIGPGARDSPLH
TRBV18	TRBJ1-1	ASSPLSGDTEAF
TRBV27	TRBJ2-7	ASRLRDRGPYEQY
TRBV6-5	TRBJ1-2	ASSLQGTANYGYT
TRBV9	TRBJ1-6	ASSVGEAGRGSPLH
TRBV29-1	TRBJ2-7	SVARGGEQY
TRBV28	TRBJ2-1	ASSPVGLAGVGEQF
TRBV7-2	TRBJ1-5	ASSLRVDQPQH
TRBV15	TRBJ2-7	ATSRFSGPAYEQY
TRBV4-2	TRBJ1-2	ASSPSRTGGYGYT
TRBV29-1	TRBJ2-1	SVGTGGAYNEQF
TRBV28	TRBJ1-6	ASSRQGRSYNSPLH
TRBV7-9	TRBJ1-4	ASSVAGANEKLF
TRBV19	TRBJ1-2	ASSGQSLSYGYT